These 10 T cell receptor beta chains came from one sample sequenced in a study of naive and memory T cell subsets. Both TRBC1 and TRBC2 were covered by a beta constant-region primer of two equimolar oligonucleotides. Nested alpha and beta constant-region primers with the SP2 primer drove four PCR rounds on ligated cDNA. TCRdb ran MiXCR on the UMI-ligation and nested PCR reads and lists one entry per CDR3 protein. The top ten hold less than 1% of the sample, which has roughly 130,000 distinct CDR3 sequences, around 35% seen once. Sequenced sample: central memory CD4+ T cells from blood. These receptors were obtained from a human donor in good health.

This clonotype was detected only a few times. The CDR3 sequence: CASGLVSGRRQYF. CDR3 bases: TGTGCTAGTGGTTTGGTAAGCGGCAGGAGACAGTACTTC. This chain connects TRBV12-5 to TRBJ2-7; the D gene is possibly TRBD2 (5 bases). This CDR3 contains 13 residues. From germline, CDR1 is LGHNT and CDR2 FRNRAP. Trimming took 0 bases from V and 10 from J, leaving 13 bases between them. The whole variable domain, filled in from reference TRBV12-5 and TRBJ2-7, reads DARVTQTPRHKVTEMGQEVTMRCQPILGHNTVFWYRQTMMQGLELLAYFRNRAPLDDSGMPKDRFSAEMPDATLATLKIQPSEPRDSAVYFCASGLVSGRRQYFGPGTRLTVT.

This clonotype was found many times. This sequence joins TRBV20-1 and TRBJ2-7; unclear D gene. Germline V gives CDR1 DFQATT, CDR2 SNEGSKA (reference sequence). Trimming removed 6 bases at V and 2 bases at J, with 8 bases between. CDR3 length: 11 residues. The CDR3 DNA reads TGCAGTGCCCCGTCGACCTACGAGCAGTACTTC. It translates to CSAPSTYEQYF.

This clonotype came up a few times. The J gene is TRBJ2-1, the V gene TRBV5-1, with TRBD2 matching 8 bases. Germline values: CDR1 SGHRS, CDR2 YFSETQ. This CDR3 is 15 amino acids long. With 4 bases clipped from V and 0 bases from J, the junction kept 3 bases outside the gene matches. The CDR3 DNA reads TGCGCCAGCAGCACCGGGACTAGCTCCTACAATGAGCAGTTCTTC. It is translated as CASSTGTSSYNEQFF.

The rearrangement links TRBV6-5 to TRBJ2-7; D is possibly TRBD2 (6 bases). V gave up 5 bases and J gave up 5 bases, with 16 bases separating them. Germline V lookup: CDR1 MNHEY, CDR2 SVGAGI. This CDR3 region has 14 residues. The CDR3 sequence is CASSPQGRDNEQYF. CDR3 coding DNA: TGTGCCAGCAGTCCCCAAGGGCGGGATAACGAGCAGTACTTC.

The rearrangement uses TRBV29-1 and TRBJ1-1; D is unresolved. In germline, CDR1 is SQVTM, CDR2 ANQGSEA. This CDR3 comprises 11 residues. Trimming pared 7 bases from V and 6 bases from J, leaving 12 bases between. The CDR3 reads CSGRREAEAFF. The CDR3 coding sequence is TGCAGCGGGAGGCGAGAAGCTGAAGCTTTCTTT.

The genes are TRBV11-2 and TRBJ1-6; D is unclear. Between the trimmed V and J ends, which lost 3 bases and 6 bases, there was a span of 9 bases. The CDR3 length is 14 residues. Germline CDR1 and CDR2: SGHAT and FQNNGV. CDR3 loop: CASSLGWGNSPLHF. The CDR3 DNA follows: TGTGCCAGCAGCTTGGGGTGGGGTAATTCACCCCTCCACTTT. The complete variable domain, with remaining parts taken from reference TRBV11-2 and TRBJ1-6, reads EAGVAQSPRYKIIEKRQSVAFWCNPISGHATLYWYQQILGQGPKLLIQFQNNGVVDDSQLPKDRFSAERLKGVDSTLKIQPAKLEDSAVYLCASSLGWGNSPLHFGNGTRLTVT.

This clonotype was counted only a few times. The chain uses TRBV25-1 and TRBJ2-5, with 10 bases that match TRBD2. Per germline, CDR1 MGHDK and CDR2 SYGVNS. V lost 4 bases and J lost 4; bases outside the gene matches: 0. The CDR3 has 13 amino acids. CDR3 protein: CASSGLAGETQYF. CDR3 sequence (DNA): TGTGCCAGCAGTGGACTAGCGGGAGAGACCCAGTACTTC.

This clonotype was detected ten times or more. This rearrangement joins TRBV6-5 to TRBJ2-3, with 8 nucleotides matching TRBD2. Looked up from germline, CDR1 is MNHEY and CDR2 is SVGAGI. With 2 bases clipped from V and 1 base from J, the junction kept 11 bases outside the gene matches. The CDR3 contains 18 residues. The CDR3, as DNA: TGTGCCAGCAGTTACCGCGCCACCCTGACTAGCGGCACAGATACGCAGTATTTT. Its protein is CASSYRATLTSGTDTQYF.

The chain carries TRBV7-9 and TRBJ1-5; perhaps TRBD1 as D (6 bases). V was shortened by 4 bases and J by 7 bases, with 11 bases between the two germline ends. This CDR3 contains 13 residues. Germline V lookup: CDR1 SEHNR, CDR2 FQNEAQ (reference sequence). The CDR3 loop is CASSSGARQPQHF. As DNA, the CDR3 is TGTGCCAGCAGCTCAGGGGCCCGGCAGCCCCAGCATTTT.

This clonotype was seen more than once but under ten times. The DNA for the CDR3 is TGTGCCAGCAGTTACACTAGCGGGAGAGTGACAGATACGCAGTATTTT. Translating it yields CASSYTSGRVTDTQYF. The J gene is TRBJ2-3, the V gene TRBV6-2 or TRBV6-3; TRBD2 matches 11 bases. The V and J ends lost 2 bases and 3 bases, in that order; junction bases with no gene match: 4. Germline V gene data show CDR1 as MNHEY and CDR2 as SVGEGT. The length of the CDR3 is 16 residues.